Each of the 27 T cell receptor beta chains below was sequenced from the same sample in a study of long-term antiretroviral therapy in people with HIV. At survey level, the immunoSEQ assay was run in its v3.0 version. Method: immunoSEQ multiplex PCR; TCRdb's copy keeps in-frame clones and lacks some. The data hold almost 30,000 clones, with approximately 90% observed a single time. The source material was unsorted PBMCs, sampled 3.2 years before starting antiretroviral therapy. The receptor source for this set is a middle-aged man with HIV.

CDR3 coding DNA: TGTGCCAGCTCACCACAGGCTAGCGGGGACATCCGTTACCACGAGCAGTACTTC. Translating it yields CASSPQASGDIRYHEQYF. This chain uses TRBV18 with TRBJ2-7; 9 bases are shared with TRBD2. The CDR3 extends over 18 amino acids. Losses at the gene ends were 1 base for V and 5 bases for J; bases not matched to a gene: 15. Per germline, CDR1 KGHSH and CDR2 LQKENI.

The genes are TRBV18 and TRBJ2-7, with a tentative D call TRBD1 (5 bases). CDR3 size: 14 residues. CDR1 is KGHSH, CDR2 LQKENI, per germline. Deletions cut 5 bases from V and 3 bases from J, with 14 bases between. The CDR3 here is CASSGQGGYYEQYF. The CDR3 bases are TGTGCCAGCTCAGGGCAGGGCGGCTACTACGAGCAGTACTTC. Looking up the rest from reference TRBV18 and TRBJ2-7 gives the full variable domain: NAGVMQNPRHLVRRRGQEARLRCSPMKGHSHVYWYRQLPEEGLKFMVYLQKENIIDESGMPKERFSAEFPKEGPSILRIQQVVRGDSAAYFCASSGQGGYYEQYFGPGTRLTVT.

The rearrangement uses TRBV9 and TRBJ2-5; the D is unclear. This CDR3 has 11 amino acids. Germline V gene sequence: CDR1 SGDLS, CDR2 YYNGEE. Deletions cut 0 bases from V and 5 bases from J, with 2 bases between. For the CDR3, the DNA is TGTGCCAGCAGCGTAGATGAGACCCAGTACTTC. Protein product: CASSVDETQYF.

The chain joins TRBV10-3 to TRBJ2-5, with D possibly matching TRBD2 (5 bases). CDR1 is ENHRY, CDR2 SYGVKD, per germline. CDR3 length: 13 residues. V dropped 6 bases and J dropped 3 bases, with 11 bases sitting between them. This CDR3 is CAIRRGLEETQYF. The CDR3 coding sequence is TGTGCCATCAGACGAGGGCTCGAAGAGACCCAGTACTTC.

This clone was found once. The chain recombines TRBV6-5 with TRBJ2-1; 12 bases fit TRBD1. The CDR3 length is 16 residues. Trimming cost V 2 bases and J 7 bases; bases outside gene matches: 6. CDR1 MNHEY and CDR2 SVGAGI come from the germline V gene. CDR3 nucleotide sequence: TGTGCCAGCAGTTACATCAGGGGACAGGGGGCGAATGAGCAGTTCTTC. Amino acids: CASSYIRGQGANEQFF.

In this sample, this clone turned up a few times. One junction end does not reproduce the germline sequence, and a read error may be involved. The CDR3 reads CASSYGAVTGELFF. Here the CDR3 DNA reads TGTGCTAGCAGTTACGGTGCGGTAACCGGGGAGCTGTTTTTT. This chain connects TRBV7-7 to TRBJ2-2, with D uncertain. Germline V CDR1 and CDR2: SSHAT, FNYEAQ (reference sequence). This CDR3 comprises 14 residues.

This CDR3 reads CATRRVVGVRTDTQYF. The DNA of the CDR3 is TGTGCCACCCGACGGGTGGTGGGGGTGAGGACAGATACGCAGTATTTT. This rearrangement joins TRBV27 to TRBJ2-3, with D tentatively TRBD1 or TRBD2 (5 bases each). The CDR3 runs 16 residues. V shed 10 bases and J shed 3 bases, with 23 bases lying between them. Looked up from germline, CDR1 is MNHEY and CDR2 is SMNVEV (reference sequence).

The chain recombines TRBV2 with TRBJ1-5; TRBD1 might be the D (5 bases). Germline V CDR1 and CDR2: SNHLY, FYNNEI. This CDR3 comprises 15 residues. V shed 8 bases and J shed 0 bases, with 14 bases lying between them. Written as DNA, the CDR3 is TGTGCCAGCTCCGGACAAAGCCTTAGCAATCAGCCCCAGCATTTT. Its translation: CASSGQSLSNQPQHF.

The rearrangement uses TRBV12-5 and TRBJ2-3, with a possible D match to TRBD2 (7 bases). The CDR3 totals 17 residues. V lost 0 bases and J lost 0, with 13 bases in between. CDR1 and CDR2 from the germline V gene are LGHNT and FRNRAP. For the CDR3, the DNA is TGTGCTAGTGGTTTGGTACGGGGGGCTGGAAGCACAGATACGCAGTATTTT. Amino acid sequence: CASGLVRGAGSTDTQYF.

As DNA, the CDR3 is TGTGCCAGCAGCAAAGGGGGAATGACAGGGCCCCTCTCTGGGGCCAACGTCCTGACTTTC. Translating gives CASSKGGMTGPLSGANVLTF. The chain uses TRBV21-1 and TRBJ2-6; the table assigns TRBD1, which was not confirmed against the DNA. TRBV21-1 is listed as a pseudogene. The CDR3 totals 20 residues.

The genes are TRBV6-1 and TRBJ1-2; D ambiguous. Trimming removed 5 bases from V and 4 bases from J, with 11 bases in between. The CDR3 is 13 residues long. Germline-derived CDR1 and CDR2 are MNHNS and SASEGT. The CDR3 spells CASSSMYSYGYTF. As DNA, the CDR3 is TGTGCCAGCAGTTCGATGTACAGCTATGGCTACACCTTC.

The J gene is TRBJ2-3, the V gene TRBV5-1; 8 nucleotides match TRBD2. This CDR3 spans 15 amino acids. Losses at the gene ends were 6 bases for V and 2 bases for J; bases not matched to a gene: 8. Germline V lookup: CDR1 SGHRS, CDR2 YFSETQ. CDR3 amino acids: CASTPEAGVTDTQYF. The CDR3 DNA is TGCGCCAGCACCCCTGAAGCGGGGGTCACAGATACGCAGTATTTT. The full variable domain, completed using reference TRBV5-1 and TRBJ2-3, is KAGVTQTPRYLIKTRGQQVTLSCSPISGHRSVSWYQQTPGQGLQFLFEYFSETQRNKGNFPGRFSGRQFSNSRSEMNVSTLELGDSALYLCASTPEAGVTDTQYFGPGTRLTVL.

CDR3 residues: CASSPFPSPLHF. CDR3 nucleotide sequence: TGTGCCAGCAGCCCGTTCCCCTCACCCCTCCACTTT. This sequence joins TRBV6-5 and TRBJ1-6; D gene ambiguous. Germline V gene sequence: CDR1 MNHEY, CDR2 SVGAGI. This CDR3 contains 12 residues. V lost 6 bases, J lost 10 bases, and 10 bases lay in between.

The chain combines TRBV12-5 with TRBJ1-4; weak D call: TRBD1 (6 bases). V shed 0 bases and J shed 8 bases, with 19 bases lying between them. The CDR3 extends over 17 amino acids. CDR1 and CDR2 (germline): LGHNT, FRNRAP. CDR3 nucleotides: TGTGCTAGTGGTTTGGTAACAGGGAGTGGGGTTCGGGAAAAACTGTTTTTT. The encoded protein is CASGLVTGSGVREKLFF.

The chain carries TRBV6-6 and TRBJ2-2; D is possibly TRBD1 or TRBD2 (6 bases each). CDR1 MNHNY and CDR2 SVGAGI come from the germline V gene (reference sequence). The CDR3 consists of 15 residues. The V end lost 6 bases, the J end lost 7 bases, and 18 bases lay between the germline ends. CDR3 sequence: CASSPNPGAGGELFF. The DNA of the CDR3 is TGTGCCAGCAGCCCCAATCCGGGGGCAGGCGGGGAGCTGTTTTTT.

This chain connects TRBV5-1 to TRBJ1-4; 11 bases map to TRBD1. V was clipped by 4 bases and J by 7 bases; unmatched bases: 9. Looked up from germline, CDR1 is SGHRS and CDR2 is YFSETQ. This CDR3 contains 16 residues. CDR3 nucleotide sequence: TGCGCCAGCAGCCCTGGACAGGGGGCGTTCAGTGAAAAACTGTTTTTT. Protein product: CASSPGQGAFSEKLFF.

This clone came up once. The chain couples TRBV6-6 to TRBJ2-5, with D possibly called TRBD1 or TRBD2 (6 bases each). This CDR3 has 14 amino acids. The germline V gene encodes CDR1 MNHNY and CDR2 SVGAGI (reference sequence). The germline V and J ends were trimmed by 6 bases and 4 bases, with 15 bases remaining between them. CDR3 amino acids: CASSKGGPVETQYF. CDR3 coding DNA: TGTGCCAGCAGCAAAGGGGGGCCGGTAGAGACCCAGTACTTC.

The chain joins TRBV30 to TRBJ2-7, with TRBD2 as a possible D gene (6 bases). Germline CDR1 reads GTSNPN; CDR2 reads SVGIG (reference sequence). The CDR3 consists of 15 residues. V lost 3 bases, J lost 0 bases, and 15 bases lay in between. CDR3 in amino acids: CAWSRELGGSYEQYF. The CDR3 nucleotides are TGTGCCTGGAGCCGGGAGCTTGGGGGCTCCTACGAGCAGTACTTC.

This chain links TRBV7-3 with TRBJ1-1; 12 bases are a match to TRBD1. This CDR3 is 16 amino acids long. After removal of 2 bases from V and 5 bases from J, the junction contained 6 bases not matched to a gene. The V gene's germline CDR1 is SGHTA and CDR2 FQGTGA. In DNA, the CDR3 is TGTGCCAGCAGCTTATCCGGGACAGGGGGCAGGACTGAAGCTTTCTTT. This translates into CASSLSGTGGRTEAFF.

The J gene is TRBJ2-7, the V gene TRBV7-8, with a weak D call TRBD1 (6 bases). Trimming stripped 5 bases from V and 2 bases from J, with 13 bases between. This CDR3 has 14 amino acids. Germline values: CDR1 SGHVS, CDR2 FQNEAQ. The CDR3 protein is CASSETGQPYEQYF. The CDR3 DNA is TGTGCCAGCAGCGAAACTGGACAGCCCTACGAGCAGTACTTC. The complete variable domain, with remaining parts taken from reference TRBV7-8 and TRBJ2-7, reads GAGVSQSPRYKVAKRGQDVALRCDPISGHVSLFWYQQALGQGPEFLTYFQNEAQLDKSGLPSDRFFAERPEGSVSTLKIQRTQQEDSAVYLCASSETGQPYEQYFGPGTRLTVT.

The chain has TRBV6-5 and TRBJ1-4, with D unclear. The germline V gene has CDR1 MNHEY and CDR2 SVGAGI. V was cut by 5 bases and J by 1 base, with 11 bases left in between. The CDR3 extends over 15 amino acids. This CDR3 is CASSPRRKTNEKLFF. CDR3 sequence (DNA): TGTGCCAGCAGTCCTAGAAGGAAAACTAATGAAAAACTGTTTTTT.

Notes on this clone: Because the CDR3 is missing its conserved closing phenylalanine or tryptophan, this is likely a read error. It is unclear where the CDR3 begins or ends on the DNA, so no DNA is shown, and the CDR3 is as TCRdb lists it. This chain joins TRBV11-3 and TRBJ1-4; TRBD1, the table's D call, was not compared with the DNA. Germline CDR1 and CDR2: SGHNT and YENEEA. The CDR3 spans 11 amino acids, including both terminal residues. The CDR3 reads CASSFQGPTRV.

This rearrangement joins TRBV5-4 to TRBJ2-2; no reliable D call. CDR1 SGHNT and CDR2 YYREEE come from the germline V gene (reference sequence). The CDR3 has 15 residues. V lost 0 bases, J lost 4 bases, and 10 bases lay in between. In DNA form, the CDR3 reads TGTGCCAGCAGCTTGGTACAGCCCAGCACCGGGGAGCTGTTTTTT. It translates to CASSLVQPSTGELFF.

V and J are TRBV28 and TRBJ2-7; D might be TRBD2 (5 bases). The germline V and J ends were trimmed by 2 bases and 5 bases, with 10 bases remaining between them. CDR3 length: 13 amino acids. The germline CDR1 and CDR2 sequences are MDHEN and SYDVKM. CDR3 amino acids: CASSLRSGNEQYF. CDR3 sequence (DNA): TGTGCCAGCAGTTTACGCTCGGGGAACGAGCAGTACTTC.

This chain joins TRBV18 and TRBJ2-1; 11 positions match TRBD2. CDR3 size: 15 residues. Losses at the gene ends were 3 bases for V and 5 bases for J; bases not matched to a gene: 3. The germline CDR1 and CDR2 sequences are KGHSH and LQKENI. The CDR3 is CASSPVAGGDNEQFF. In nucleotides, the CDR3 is TGTGCCAGCTCACCTGTAGCGGGGGGGGACAATGAGCAGTTCTTC.

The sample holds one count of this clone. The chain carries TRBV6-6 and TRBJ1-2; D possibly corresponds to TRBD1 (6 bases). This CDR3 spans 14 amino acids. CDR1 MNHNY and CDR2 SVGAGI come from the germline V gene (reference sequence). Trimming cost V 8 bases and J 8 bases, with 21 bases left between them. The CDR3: CASLRLETGRGYTF. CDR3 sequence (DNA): TGTGCCAGCCTCCGCCTGGAAACAGGGAGAGGCTACACCTTC.

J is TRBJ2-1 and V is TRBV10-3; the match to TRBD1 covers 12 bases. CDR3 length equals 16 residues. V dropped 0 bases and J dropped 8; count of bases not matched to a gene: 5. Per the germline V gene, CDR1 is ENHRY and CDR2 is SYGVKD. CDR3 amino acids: CAISESGGTGGHEQFF. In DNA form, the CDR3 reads TGTGCCATCAGTGAGTCGGGTGGGACAGGGGGCCATGAGCAGTTCTTC.